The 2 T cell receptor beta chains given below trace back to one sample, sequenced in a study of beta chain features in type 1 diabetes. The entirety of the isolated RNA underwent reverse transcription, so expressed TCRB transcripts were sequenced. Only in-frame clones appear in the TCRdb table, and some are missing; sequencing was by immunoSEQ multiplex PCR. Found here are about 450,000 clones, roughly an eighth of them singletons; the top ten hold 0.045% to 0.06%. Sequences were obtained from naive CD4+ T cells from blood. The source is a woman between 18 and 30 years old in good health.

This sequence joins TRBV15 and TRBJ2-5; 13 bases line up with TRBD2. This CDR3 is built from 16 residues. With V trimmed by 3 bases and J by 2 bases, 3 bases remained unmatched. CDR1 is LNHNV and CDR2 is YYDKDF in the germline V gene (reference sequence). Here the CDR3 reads CATSSGLAGDQETQYF. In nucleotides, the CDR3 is TGTGCCACCAGCAGTGGACTAGCGGGGGATCAAGAGACCCAGTACTTC.

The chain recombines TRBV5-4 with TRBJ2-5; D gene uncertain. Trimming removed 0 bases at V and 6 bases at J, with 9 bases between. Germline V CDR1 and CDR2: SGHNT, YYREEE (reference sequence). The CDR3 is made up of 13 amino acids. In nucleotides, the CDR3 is TGTGCCAGCAGCTTGGACGGGCGGAAGACCCAGTACTTC. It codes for CASSLDGRKTQYF.